This T cell receptor beta chain derives from a study of cytomegalovirus exposure and HLA in healthy donors. This clone appeared a few times. No antigen is known for it. General observations from the study: According to reports, the classifier identified cytomegalovirus status with high specificity and sensitivity.

Using immunoSEQ multiplex PCR, the repertoire was profiled, and TCRdb retains in-frame clones only, with some absent. Found here are about 120,000 clones, around 89% of them singletons; the top ten hold under 6.5%. The CDR3 totals 14 residues. Trimming stripped 6 bases from V and 4 bases from J, with 15 bases between. CDR1 and CDR2 from the germline V gene are SGHRS and YFSETQ. The chain employs TRBV5-1 and TRBJ2-3; tentatively, D is TRBD2 (6 bases). The TCR originated in a woman aged 18-29 years in good health and CMV-seropositive. Sequencing was carried out using PBMCs. The CDR3: CASKRTGESDTQYF. DNA of the CDR3: TGCGCCAGCAAGCGGACGGGAGAGTCAGATACGCAGTATTTT.